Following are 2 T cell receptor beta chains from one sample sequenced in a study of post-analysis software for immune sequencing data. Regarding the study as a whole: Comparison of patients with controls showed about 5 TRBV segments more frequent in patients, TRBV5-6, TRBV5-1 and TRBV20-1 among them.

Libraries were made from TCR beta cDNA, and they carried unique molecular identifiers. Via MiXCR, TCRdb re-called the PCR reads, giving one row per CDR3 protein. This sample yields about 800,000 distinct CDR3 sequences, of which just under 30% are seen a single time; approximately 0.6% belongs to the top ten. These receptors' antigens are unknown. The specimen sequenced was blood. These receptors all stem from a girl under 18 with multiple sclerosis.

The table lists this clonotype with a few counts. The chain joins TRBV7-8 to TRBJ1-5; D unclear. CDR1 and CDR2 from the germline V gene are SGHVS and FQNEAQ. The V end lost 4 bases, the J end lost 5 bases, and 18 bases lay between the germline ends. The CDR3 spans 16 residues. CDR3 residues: CASSSPSGVSHQPQHF. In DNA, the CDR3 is TGTGCCAGCAGCTCTCCGTCCGGGGTTTCTCATCAGCCCCAGCATTTT.

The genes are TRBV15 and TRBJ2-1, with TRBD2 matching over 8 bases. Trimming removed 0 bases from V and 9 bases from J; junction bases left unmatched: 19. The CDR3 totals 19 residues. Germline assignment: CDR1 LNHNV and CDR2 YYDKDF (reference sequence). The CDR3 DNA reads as TGTGCCACCAGCAGAGATCTAGCTGGCTCTGCGGGAGGTTTTGGTGAGCAGTTCTTC. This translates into CATSRDLAGSAGGFGEQFF.